The clone carrying this T cell receptor beta chain was detected a few times. Assay: immunoSEQ multiplex PCR; the TCRdb copy retains only in-frame clones and omits some. The sample shows tens of thousands of clones, 70% to 80% of them seen only once. Trimming pared 3 bases from V and 2 bases from J, leaving 8 bases between. Germline V gene lookup returns CDR1 LNHDA and CDR2 SQIVND (reference sequence). This CDR3 is built from 13 residues. This sample is drawn from a study of radiotherapy plus CTLA-4 blockade in lung cancer. The chain joins TRBV19 to TRBJ2-7; D remains unclear. This TCR came from a human donor with non-small cell lung cancer who had stable disease on radiotherapy plus ipilimumab. The sequenced sample was peripheral blood, obtained from a patient treated with radiotherapy plus ipilimumab. The CDR3 protein is CASSITETYEQYF. DNA of the CDR3: TGTGCCAGTAGTATTACTGAAACCTACGAGCAGTACTTC.